Presented here are 18 T cell receptor beta chains from one specimen sequenced in a study of response to subunit inactivated influenza vaccine. TCRdb reprocessed the RT-PCR reads with MiXCR, giving one entry per CDR3 protein. The sample yields 250,000 to 350,000 distinct CDR3 sequences, approximately 23% seen once. Sequencing was performed on PBMCs from blood, taken about 20 months after vaccination. These receptors were taken from a man between 50 and 75 years old who received an inactivated influenza vaccine.

The chain recombines TRBV5-1 with TRBJ1-6, with 9 bases lining up with TRBD1. Germline V gene data show CDR1 as SGHRS and CDR2 as YFSETQ. The CDR3 totals 15 residues. The trim removed 4 bases at V and 7 bases at J, leaving 6 bases unmatched. CDR3 DNA: TGCGCCAGCAGCCCGGGACAGGGTCCCAATTCACCCCTCCACTTT. It codes for CASSPGQGPNSPLHF.

The V call is TRBV12-3 or TRBV12-4, the J call TRBJ2-5; the D is unclear. Between the trimmed V and J ends, which lost 0 bases and 2 bases, there was a span of 13 bases. This CDR3 has 16 amino acids. The chain's CDR3 is CASSLAGRTGQETQYF. CDR3 nucleotide sequence: TGTGCCAGCAGTTTAGCTGGCCGGACCGGGCAAGAGACCCAGTACTTC.

There are a few counts of this clonotype. This chain links TRBV14 with TRBJ1-4, with unresolved D. V lost 3 bases and J lost 4, with 6 bases in between. The CDR3 covers 13 residues. In germline, CDR1 is SGHDN, CDR2 FVKESK. The CDR3 sequence: CASSHRGNEKLFF. The CDR3 region has the DNA TGTGCCAGCAGCCATCGGGGTAATGAAAAACTGTTTTTT.

The gene calls are TRBV12-3 or TRBV12-4 and TRBJ1-5; 9 bases map to TRBD1. V dropped 5 bases and J dropped 7; count of bases not matched to a gene: 9. The CDR3 consists of 15 residues. The CDR3 nucleotides read TGTGCCAGCAGTGGAGACAGGGGGAGTACCCAGCCCCAGCATTTT. This translates into CASSGDRGSTQPQHF.

The rearrangement links TRBV30 to TRBJ1-5; 10 bases map to TRBD1. The CDR3 is 22 amino acids. Germline V lookup: CDR1 GTSNPN, CDR2 SVGIG (reference sequence). With 0 bases clipped from V and 2 bases from J, the junction kept 22 bases outside the gene matches. The DNA for the CDR3 is TGTGCCTGGAGTGTATGTTCCGGGGACAGGGGATATCAGTCACGGGGCAATCAGCCCCAGCATTTT. Its translation is CAWSVCSGDRGYQSRGNQPQHF.

This clonotype was found a few times. J is TRBJ1-1 and V is TRBV7-8; D not resolved. The germline gives CDR1 SGHVS, CDR2 FQNEAQ. The CDR3 runs to 15 residues. V lost 1 base and J lost 1, with 10 bases in between. CDR3 in DNA: TGTGCCAGCAGCTTAGTTGCAGTGCCGAACACTGAAGCTTTCTTT. Translating it yields CASSLVAVPNTEAFF.

This clonotype was detected a few times. The chain is built from TRBV20-1 and TRBJ2-3, with unresolved D. The CDR3 has 10 amino acids. Germline CDR1 is DFQATT and CDR2 is SNEGSKA (reference sequence). The V end lost 5 bases, the J end lost 2 bases, and 2 bases lay between the germline ends. CDR3 bases: TGCAGTGCTCACACAGATACGCAGTATTTT. It specifies CSAHTDTQYF.

This chain joins TRBV15 and TRBJ2-7; TRBD2 matches 11 bases. In germline, CDR1 is LNHNV, CDR2 YYDKDF (reference sequence). Unmatched junction bases numbered 3, after V lost 0 bases and J lost 5 bases. This CDR3 comprises 15 residues. CDR3 in amino acids: CATSREGTSGHEQYF. The DNA for the CDR3 is TGTGCCACCAGCAGAGAAGGGACTAGCGGTCACGAGCAGTACTTC.

This clonotype was observed many times. The chain has TRBV10-3 and TRBJ1-3, with 8 bases lining up with TRBD1. The CDR3 has 15 amino acids. Germline V gene lookup returns CDR1 ENHRY and CDR2 SYGVKD. Trimming took 7 bases from V and 0 from J; bases not matched to a gene: 5. The CDR3 DNA follows: TGTGCCATCATGGCAGGGGGCCTCTCTGGAAACACCATATATTTT. Translating it yields CAIMAGGLSGNTIYF.

The CDR3 protein is CASSVGTGVNQPQHF. Here the CDR3 DNA reads TGCGCCAGCAGCGTCGGGACAGGGGTAAATCAGCCCCAGCATTTT. The chain combines TRBV5-1 with TRBJ1-5; 10 bases are shared with TRBD1. This CDR3 has 15 residues. Per the germline V gene, CDR1 is SGHRS and CDR2 is YFSETQ. V lost 4 bases to trimming and J lost 4 bases; unmatched junction nucleotides: 5.

The rearrangement uses TRBV29-1 and TRBJ2-7; no definite D call. The CDR3 extends over 15 amino acids. CDR1 and CDR2 from the germline V gene are SQVTM and ANQGSEA. Deletions cut 4 bases from V and 0 bases from J, with 16 bases between. CDR3 in amino acids: CSVAAGVKSSYEQYF. DNA of the CDR3: TGCAGCGTTGCCGCTGGGGTCAAGAGCTCCTACGAGCAGTACTTC.

This clonotype has just a few counts. This sequence joins TRBV19 and TRBJ1-1, with TRBD1 matching 11 bases. Germline CDR1 LNHDA, CDR2 SQIVND (reference sequence). V lost 4 bases, J lost 0 bases, and 4 bases stayed unmatched. The CDR3 is made up of 16 amino acids. In DNA, the CDR3 is TGTGCCAGTAGTACCGGGACAGGGGGAATGAACACTGAAGCTTTCTTT. Encoded protein: CASSTGTGGMNTEAFF.

J is TRBJ1-3 and V is TRBV4-2; D is unclear. CDR1 and CDR2 (germline): LGHNA, YNFKEQ. The CDR3 loop spans 17 amino acids. V shed 0 bases and J shed 0 bases, with 12 bases lying between them. CDR3 in DNA: TGTGCCAGCAGCCAAGATCCCGACCGGGGCTCTGGAAACACCATATATTTT. It yields the protein CASSQDPDRGSGNTIYF.

This sequence joins TRBV14 and TRBJ1-1; a weak D match, TRBD1 (5 bases). Germline lookup yields CDR1 SGHDN and CDR2 FVKESK. The V end was cut by 0 bases, the J end by 4 bases, with 9 bases between. This CDR3 comprises 14 residues. Here the CDR3 DNA reads TGTGCCAGCAGCCAAGAAGTAAGGGGCACTGAAGCTTTCTTT. Translation gives CASSQEVRGTEAFF.

This clonotype has more than one count but fewer than ten. The rearrangement uses TRBV5-1 and TRBJ1-5; no clear D. Trimming took 5 bases from V and 6 from J, leaving 15 bases between them. Germline values: CDR1 SGHRS, CDR2 YFSETQ. This CDR3 region has 14 residues. As DNA, the CDR3 is TGCGCCAGCAGACCGACGCCGGGAAGTCAGCCCCAGCATTTT. Translated, it gives CASRPTPGSQPQHF.

The chain recombines TRBV18 with TRBJ2-2; maybe TRBD2 (6 bases). The germline CDR1 and CDR2 sequences are KGHSH and LQKENI. Trimming cost V 5 bases and J 0 bases, with 13 bases left between them. The CDR3 covers 16 residues. The CDR3 DNA is TGTGCCAGCTCAGCACGCGGGGCTACGAACACCGGGGAGCTGTTTTTT. Its protein product is CASSARGATNTGELFF.

The chain is built from TRBV20-1 and TRBJ2-4; 7 bases align to TRBD1. V shed 4 bases and J 6 bases; nucleotides not matched to a gene: 6. CDR3 length equals 13 residues. Germline-derived CDR1 and CDR2 are DFQATT and SNEGSKA (reference sequence). Here the CDR3 DNA reads TGCAGTGCTAACAGGGGTGAGGGAAACATTCAGTACTTC. Its protein product is CSANRGEGNIQYF.

V gene TRBV20-1 combines with J gene TRBJ2-7; perhaps TRBD2 as D (5 bases). CDR1 is DFQATT, CDR2 SNEGSKA, per germline (reference sequence). The CDR3 extends over 13 amino acids. V was shortened by 1 base and J by 6 bases, with 13 bases between the two germline ends. The CDR3 loop reads CSARAFRAGEQYF. CDR3 DNA: TGCAGTGCTAGAGCCTTTAGGGCGGGCGAGCAGTACTTC.